This entry features one T cell receptor beta chain sequence. Germline V lookup: CDR1 MNHEY, CDR2 SVGAGI. V shed 6 bases and J 2 bases; nucleotides not matched to a gene: 6. CDR3 length: 14 amino acids. The sample is drawn from a study of T cell changes during pregnancy in multiple sclerosis. Sequenced by immunoSEQ multiplex PCR; TCRdb stores in-frame clones only, minus some. The sample has roughly 79,000 clones, 93% seen once. The TCR sequence derives from a female donor in good health, enrolled as a control in a pregnancy study. V is TRBV6-5 and J is TRBJ2-7, with 8 bases that match TRBD1. Sequenced here: peripheral blood, sampled in the second trimester of pregnancy. The CDR3: CASRPGQETYEQYF. CDR3 nucleotides: TGTGCCAGCAGACCGGGACAGGAAACCTACGAGCAGTACTTC.